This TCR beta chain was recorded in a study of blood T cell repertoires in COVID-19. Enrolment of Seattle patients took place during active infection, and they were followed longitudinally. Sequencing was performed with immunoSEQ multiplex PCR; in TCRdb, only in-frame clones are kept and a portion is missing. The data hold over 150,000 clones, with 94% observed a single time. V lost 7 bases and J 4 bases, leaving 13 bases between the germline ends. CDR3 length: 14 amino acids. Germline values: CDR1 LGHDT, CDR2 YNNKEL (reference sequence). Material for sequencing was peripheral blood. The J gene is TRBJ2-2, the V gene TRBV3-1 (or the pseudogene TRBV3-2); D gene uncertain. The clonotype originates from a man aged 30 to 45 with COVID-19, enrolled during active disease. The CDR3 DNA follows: TGTGCCAGCACCCTTTCGGAGTTCACCGGGGAGCTGTTTTTT. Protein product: CASTLSEFTGELFF.